This T cell receptor (beta chain) was obtained from a study of blood T cells in healthy people across ages. The study, taken as a whole, reports: Long-lived and aged donors differed, with more naive CD4+ cells and higher diversity in the long-lived.

Together with a sample-barcoded 5' primer, a J-beta primer mix was included in a second PCR lasting roughly 6 to 12 cycles. A 12-random-nucleotide template-switch adaptor tagged each cDNA molecule. TCRdb independently ran MiXCR on the 5' RACE reads; one entry per CDR3 protein. Found here are roughly 1,800,000 distinct CDR3 sequences, about 50% of them singletons; the top ten hold more than 2%. To note about this clonotype: Its antigen is currently unknown.

The V gene's germline CDR1 is MDHEN and CDR2 SYDVKM. This CDR3 has 14 amino acids. Trimming removed 7 bases from V and 5 bases from J; junction bases left unmatched: 9. Material: blood. The rearrangement uses TRBV28 and TRBJ1-2, with 8 bases aligning to TRBD1. The TCR originated in a woman aged 35 to 49 in good health. The CDR3 sequence: CASTPGQARYGYTF. CDR3 coding DNA: TGTGCCAGCACCCCGGGACAGGCGAGGTATGGCTACACCTTC.